Below, 30 T cell receptor beta chains from the same sample are listed, as sequenced in a study of primary melanoma T cells and metastatic recurrence. Produced via immunoSEQ multiplex PCR; TCRdb's table is partial and in-frame only. Altogether about 1,500 clones are present, about 85% being singletons, with the ten largest covering around 13%. The sample taken for sequencing was melanoma tumor tissue. These receptors were taken from a human donor with melanoma.

The chain combines TRBV7-4 with TRBJ2-1, with TRBD2 matching over 11 bases. Germline CDR1 and CDR2: SGHVT and SQSDAQ. The V gene end was trimmed by 5 bases and the J gene end by 4 bases; junction bases not matched to a gene: 10. The length of the CDR3 is 17 residues. CDR3 coding DNA: TGTGCCAGCAGCCCGGCTAGCGGGGGGCTGGGTTACAATGAGCAGTTCTTC. Its translation: CASSPASGGLGYNEQFF.

The table lists this clone with a few counts. V gene TRBV19 combines with J gene TRBJ2-2; 8 nucleotides match TRBD1. V shed 5 bases and J 1 base; nucleotides not matched to a gene: 3. CDR1 and CDR2 (germline): LNHDA, SQIVND (reference sequence). The CDR3 is 15 amino acids. The CDR3 nucleotides are TGTGCCAGTAGTCCAGGACAGGGGAACACCGGGGAGCTGTTTTTT. The encoded protein is CASSPGQGNTGELFF.

The CDR3 reads CASREGQVWNIQYF. In nucleotides, the CDR3 is TGTGCCAGCAGGGAGGGACAGGTCTGGAACATTCAGTACTTC. The chain joins TRBV6-8 to TRBJ2-4; TRBD1 aligns across 8 bases. The CDR3 runs 14 residues. Germline loops: CDR1 MNHGY, CDR2 SAAAGT. With 6 bases clipped from V and 7 bases from J, the junction kept 8 bases outside the gene matches.

J is TRBJ2-7 and V is TRBV19; 12 nucleotides align to TRBD2. The V gene's germline CDR1 is LNHDA and CDR2 SQIVND (reference sequence). The CDR3 is 14 amino acids. J gave up 3 bases and V 4 bases, and 1 base lay outside the gene matches. CDR3: CASSRTSGNYEQYF. CDR3 nucleotides: TGTGCCAGTAGTAGGACTAGCGGGAACTACGAGCAGTACTTC.

This clone was counted between two and nine times. The CDR3 DNA sequence: TGTGCCAGCAGCTTTGTCCCCGGGACACCGAACACTGAAGCTTTCTTT. Protein: CASSFVPGTPNTEAFF. This chain joins TRBV11-3 and TRBJ1-1, with D possibly matching TRBD1 (6 bases). The germline V gene has CDR1 SGHNT and CDR2 YENEEA. CDR3 length equals 16 residues. The V end lost 3 bases, the J end lost 1 base, and 15 bases lay between the germline ends. Together with reference TRBV11-3 and TRBJ1-1, the CDR3 gives the full variable domain: EAGVVQSPRYKIIEKKQPVAFWCNPISGHNTLYWYLQNLGQGPELLIRYENEEAVDDSQLPKDRFSAERLKGVDSTLKIQPAELGDSAVYLCASSFVPGTPNTEAFFGQGTRLTVV.

The chain has TRBV30 and TRBJ1-1; the match to TRBD1 covers 7 bases. Germline V gene lookup returns CDR1 GTSNPN and CDR2 SVGIG (reference sequence). This CDR3 is 12 amino acids long. V lost 2 bases to trimming and J lost 10 bases; unmatched junction nucleotides: 7. DNA for the CDR3: TGTGCCTGGAGTCGGAACAGGGGTAGAGCTTTCTTT. It translates to CAWSRNRGRAFF.

The V and J genes are TRBV6-8 and TRBJ1-6; D gene ambiguous. Looked up from germline, CDR1 is MNHGY and CDR2 is SAAAGT. CDR3 length equals 14 residues. The ends were cut back, 7 bases at V and 0 bases at J, with 7 bases in the middle. CDR3 coding DNA: TGTGCCAGCAAGGAAGGCTCCTATAATTCACCCCTCCACTTT. It is translated as CASKEGSYNSPLHF.

V and J are TRBV18 and TRBJ1-1; D remains ambiguous. V gave up 4 bases and J gave up 2 bases, with 17 bases separating them. CDR3 size: 16 residues. The germline V gene encodes CDR1 KGHSH and CDR2 LQKENI. CDR3 coding DNA: TGTGCCAGCTCACTCGTTAAATGGGCCCCTAACACTGAAGCTTTCTTT. Amino acid sequence: CASSLVKWAPNTEAFF. Drawing the rest from reference TRBV18 and TRBJ1-1, the complete variable domain is NAGVMQNPRHLVRRRGQEARLRCSPMKGHSHVYWYRQLPEEGLKFMVYLQKENIIDESGMPKERFSAEFPKEGPSILRIQQVVRGDSAAYFCASSLVKWAPNTEAFFGQGTRLTVV.

As regards this clone: At one of its ends the junction is not consistent with the germline gene, which may arise from a read error. V usage is TRBV12-5 and J usage is TRBJ2-7, with 9 nucleotides matching TRBD1. The CDR3 covers 21 residues. The germline CDR1 and CDR2 sequences are LGHNT and FRNRAP. In DNA form, the CDR3 reads TGTGCTAGTGGTTTGGCCCTCCGGGACAGGGTTACGGGCAGGGGGTCCTACGAACAGTACTTC. This sequence encodes CASGLALRDRVTGRGSYEQYF. The entire variable domain, with the rest obtained from reference TRBV12-5 and TRBJ2-7, is as follows: DARVTQTPRHKVTEMGQEVTMRCQPILGHNTVFWYRQTMMQGLELLAYFRNRAPLDDSGMPKDRFSAEMPDATLATLKIQPSEPRDSAVYFCASGLALRDRVTGRGSYEQYFGPGTRLTVT.

The gene calls are TRBV11-3 and TRBJ2-1; TRBD1 aligns across 9 bases. The CDR3 consists of 15 residues. Losses at the gene ends were 6 bases for V and 4 bases for J; bases not matched to a gene: 7. Germline CDR1 SGHNT, CDR2 YENEEA. CDR3: CASRSDRGEYNEQFF. CDR3 nucleotides: TGTGCCAGCAGATCGGACAGGGGAGAGTACAATGAGCAGTTCTTC.

The V call is TRBV30, the J call TRBJ1-1; D uncertain. The V and J ends lost 3 bases and 5 bases respectively, with 10 bases between them. The V gene's germline CDR1 is GTSNPN and CDR2 SVGIG (reference sequence). This CDR3 comprises 12 residues. CDR3 coding DNA: TGTGCCTGGAGGTCCTCAGGAACTGAAGCTTTCTTT. It is translated as CAWRSSGTEAFF.

The chain is built from TRBV19 and TRBJ1-1, with 9 bases matching TRBD1. CDR1 and CDR2 (germline): LNHDA, SQIVND (reference sequence). The CDR3 extends over 17 amino acids. V trimming: 4 bases; J trimming: 0 bases; junction bases outside the gene matches: 9. The CDR3 reads CASSTGTGRAMNTEAFF. CDR3 sequence (DNA): TGTGCCAGTAGTACTGGGACAGGGAGGGCCATGAACACTGAAGCTTTCTTT.

Only a few counts were recorded for this clone. Written as DNA, the CDR3 is TGTGCCAGCAGCTTGACTGGGACCGAGGGGGATACGCAGTATTTT. It encodes CASSLTGTEGDTQYF. The V call is TRBV11-3, the J call TRBJ2-3; the D call may be TRBD1 or TRBD2 (5 bases each). The CDR3 totals 15 residues. V gave up 3 bases and J gave up 6 bases, with 16 bases separating them. Germline V gene data show CDR1 as SGHNT and CDR2 as YENEEA.

This clone has just a few counts. The chain links TRBV6-8 to TRBJ1-1; TRBD1 matches at 10 bases. Germline V CDR1 and CDR2: MNHGY, SAAAGT. J gave up 5 bases and V 10 bases, and 13 bases lay outside the gene matches. The CDR3 extends over 15 amino acids. CDR3 bases: TGTGCCATCACAACCGGACAGGGGGTAGGAACTGAAGCTTTCTTT. Protein product: CAITTGQGVGTEAFF.

V usage is TRBV30 and J usage is TRBJ1-1; D call uncertain. Between the trimmed V and J ends, which lost 7 bases and 4 bases, there was a span of 10 bases. The CDR3 is 11 amino acids. Per germline, CDR1 GTSNPN and CDR2 SVGIG (reference sequence). The CDR3 region is CASAGTTEAFF. The CDR3 DNA follows: TGTGCCTCCGCAGGCACCACTGAAGCTTTCTTT.

This chain links TRBV18 with TRBJ2-3, with D unclear. Germline V gene data show CDR1 as KGHSH and CDR2 as LQKENI. Trimming took 4 bases from V and 3 from J, leaving 5 bases between them. This CDR3 region has 12 residues. Here the CDR3 reads CASSLETDTQYF. The DNA of the CDR3 is TGTGCCAGCTCACTGGAAACAGATACGCAGTATTTT.

This clone was counted a single time. The chain recombines TRBV28 with TRBJ2-1; D call uncertain. Germline-derived CDR1 and CDR2 are MDHEN and SYDVKM. V was cut by 6 bases and J by 2 bases, with 17 bases left in between. This CDR3 is built from 16 residues. CDR3 in DNA: TGTGCCAGCAGCTCTAAAAGGAGATCCCCCTACAATGAGCAGTTCTTC. The encoded protein is CASSSKRRSPYNEQFF.

This chain links TRBV14 with TRBJ2-7; no reliable D call. V was shortened by 0 bases and J by 1 base, with 4 bases between the two germline ends. The germline gives CDR1 SGHDN, CDR2 FVKESK. The CDR3 spans 13 residues. The CDR3 is CASSQDTSYEQYF. The DNA of the CDR3 is TGTGCCAGCAGCCAAGACACTTCCTACGAGCAGTACTTC.

This rearrangement joins TRBV6-8 to TRBJ1-6; D is possibly TRBD1 (6 bases). The V end lost 6 bases, the J end lost 11 bases, and 20 bases lay between the germline ends. Germline V gives CDR1 MNHGY, CDR2 SAAAGT. This CDR3 region has 15 residues. Written as DNA, the CDR3 is TGTGCCAGCAGCAACAGGCAGGGGCTGGGGACACCCCTCCACTTT. Residues: CASSNRQGLGTPLHF.

The CDR3 sequence: CASSIRAASYEQYF. CDR3 bases: TGTGCCAGTAGTATAAGGGCAGCTTCTTACGAGCAGTACTTC. The chain links TRBV19 to TRBJ2-7; D is unclear. V lost 2 bases, J lost 4 bases, and 12 bases lay in between. There are 14 residues in the CDR3. Germline CDR1 LNHDA, CDR2 SQIVND (reference sequence). Looking up the rest from reference TRBV19 and TRBJ2-7 gives the full variable domain: DGGITQSPKYLFRKEGQNVTLSCEQNLNHDAMYWYRQDPGQGLRLIYYSQIVNDFQKGDIAEGYSVSREKKESFPLTVTSAQKNPTAFYLCASSIRAASYEQYFGPGTRLTVT.

The chain uses TRBV28 and TRBJ2-3, with a tentative D call TRBD2 (5 bases). Germline assignment: CDR1 MDHEN and CDR2 SYDVKM. This CDR3 comprises 13 residues. V gave up 5 bases and J gave up 4 bases, with 10 bases separating them. The CDR3: CASSRTGADTQYF. CDR3 nucleotides: TGTGCCAGCAGTAGGACTGGTGCAGATACGCAGTATTTT.

This rearrangement joins TRBV11-3 to TRBJ1-1; D uncertain. V lost 1 base and J lost 0, with 6 bases in between. The CDR3 has 14 residues. Germline V gene sequence: CDR1 SGHNT, CDR2 YENEEA. The CDR3 here is CASSLGGVNTEAFF. DNA of the CDR3: TGTGCCAGCAGCTTAGGGGGTGTGAACACTGAAGCTTTCTTT.

This sequence joins TRBV23-1 and TRBJ2-3, with 7 nucleotides matching TRBD1. TRBV23-1 has ORF status, its function being uncertain. With 2 bases clipped from V and 3 bases from J, the junction kept 11 bases outside the gene matches. CDR3 length: 17 amino acids. The CDR3 loop reads CASSQGATGSKTDTQYF. DNA for the CDR3: TGCGCCAGCAGTCAAGGGGCGACAGGGTCGAAGACAGATACGCAGTATTTT.

The chain recombines TRBV6-8 with TRBJ2-7, with 7 bases fitting TRBD1. The CDR3 contains 14 residues. J was trimmed by 2 bases and V by 5 bases; bases with no gene match: 6. Germline V gene data show CDR1 as MNHGY and CDR2 as SAAAGT. CDR3 residues: CASSRGGRTYEQYF. The DNA for the CDR3 is TGTGCCAGCAGTCGAGGGGGCCGGACCTACGAGCAGTACTTC.

This clone was found a few times. The junction differs from germline at one of its ends, possibly a read error. The chain is built from TRBV10-2 and TRBJ1-1, with 7 bases matching TRBD1. The CDR3 contains 14 residues. Germline values: CDR1 WSHSY, CDR2 SAAADI. CDR3 region: CASSEFRGGIEAFF. The CDR3 coding sequence is TGCGCCAGCAGTGAATTCAGGGGGGGAATTGAAGCTTTYTTT.

The chain combines TRBV18 with TRBJ1-4; no clear D. CDR3 length: 12 residues. The V gene lost 6 bases and the J gene lost 3 bases, with 5 bases spanning the gap. Germline V gives CDR1 KGHSH, CDR2 LQKENI. The CDR3 nucleotides are TGTGCCAGCTCTCGAGCTAATGAAAAACTGTTTTTT. It specifies CASSRANEKLFF.

The V call is TRBV30, the J call TRBJ2-7; D not certain. The CDR3 has 14 amino acids. Between the trimmed V and J ends, which lost 0 bases and 2 bases, there was a span of 11 bases. Germline V gives CDR1 GTSNPN, CDR2 SVGIG (reference sequence). CDR3 coding DNA: TGTGCCTGGAGTGTGTGGCAGGTAGCCTACGAGCAGTACTTC. It codes for CAWSVWQVAYEQYF.

The rearrangement joins TRBV11-3 to TRBJ1-6, with D possibly being TRBD1 (6 bases). The CDR3 has 15 amino acids. V gave up 0 bases and J gave up 9 bases, with 12 bases separating them. Germline CDR1 and CDR2: SGHNT and YENEEA. The CDR3 DNA follows: TGTGCCAGCAGCTTAGATACAGGGCACAGTTCACCCCTCCACTTT. It codes for CASSLDTGHSSPLHF.

On this clone: At one end, the junction sequence differs from germline, possibly due to a read error. V usage is TRBV4-1 and J usage is TRBJ1-2; D uncertain. CDR1 MGHRA and CDR2 YSYEKL come from the germline V gene. The CDR3 contains 15 residues. The CDR3 region is CASSQDDGPVYGYIF. The CDR3, as DNA: TGCGCCAGCAGCCAAGATGATGGTCCCGTCTATGGCTACATCTTC.

In this sample, this clone turned up a few times. The genes are TRBV6-8 and TRBJ1-6; D is unclear. The CDR3 runs 17 residues. The V end lost 6 bases, the J end lost 1 base, and 16 bases lay between the germline ends. Germline V gene lookup returns CDR1 MNHGY and CDR2 SAAAGT. The CDR3 region has the DNA TGTGCCAGCAGCCTACGTCTGATGGAATCCTATAATTCACCCCTCCACTTT. Translated: CASSLRLMESYNSPLHF.